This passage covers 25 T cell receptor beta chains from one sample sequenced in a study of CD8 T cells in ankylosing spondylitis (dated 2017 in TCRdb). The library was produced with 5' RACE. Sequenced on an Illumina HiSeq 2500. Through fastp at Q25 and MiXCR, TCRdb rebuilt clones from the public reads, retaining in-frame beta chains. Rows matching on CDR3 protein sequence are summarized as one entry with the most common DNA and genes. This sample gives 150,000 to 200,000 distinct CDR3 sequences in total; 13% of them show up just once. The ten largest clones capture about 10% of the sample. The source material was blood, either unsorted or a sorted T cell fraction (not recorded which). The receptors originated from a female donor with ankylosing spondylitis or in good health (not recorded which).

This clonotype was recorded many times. The CDR3 sequence is CASSLAGGEGTGELFF. The CDR3 region has the DNA TGCGCCAGCAGCTTGGCTGGGGGAGAGGGCACCGGGGAGCTGTTTTTT. The chain couples TRBV5-1 to TRBJ2-2; D possibly uses TRBD1 or TRBD2 (5 bases each). Germline V CDR1 and CDR2: SGHRS, YFSETQ. The CDR3 is 16 amino acids. V was cut by 0 bases and J by 4 bases, with 13 bases left in between.

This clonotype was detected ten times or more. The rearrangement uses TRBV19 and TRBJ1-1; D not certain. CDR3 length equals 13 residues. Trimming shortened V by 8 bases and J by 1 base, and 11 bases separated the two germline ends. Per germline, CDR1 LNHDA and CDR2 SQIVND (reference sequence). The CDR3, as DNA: TGTGCCAGTGAAGACCGACAGAACACTGAAGCTTTCTTT. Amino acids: CASEDRQNTEAFF.

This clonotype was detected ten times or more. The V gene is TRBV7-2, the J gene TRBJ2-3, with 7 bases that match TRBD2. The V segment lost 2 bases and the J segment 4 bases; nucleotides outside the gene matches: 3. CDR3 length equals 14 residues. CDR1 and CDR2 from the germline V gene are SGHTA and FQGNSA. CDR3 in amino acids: CASSLPGRADTQYF. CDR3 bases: TGTGCCAGCAGCTTACCAGGGAGGGCAGATACGCAGTATTTT.

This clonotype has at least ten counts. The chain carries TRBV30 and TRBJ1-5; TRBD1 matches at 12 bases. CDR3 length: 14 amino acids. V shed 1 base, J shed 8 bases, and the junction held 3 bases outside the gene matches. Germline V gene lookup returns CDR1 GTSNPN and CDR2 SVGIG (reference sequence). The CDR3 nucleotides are TGTGCCTGGAGTGCGGGACAGGGGGCGAAGCCCCAGCATTTT. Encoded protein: CAWSAGQGAKPQHF.

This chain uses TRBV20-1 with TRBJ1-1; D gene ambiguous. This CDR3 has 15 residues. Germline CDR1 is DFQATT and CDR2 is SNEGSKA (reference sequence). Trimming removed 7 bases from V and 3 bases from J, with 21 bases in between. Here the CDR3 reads CSGIQADRLDTEAFF. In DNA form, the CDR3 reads TGCAGTGGAATTCAGGCAGATCGGTTGGACACTGAAGCTTTCTTT.

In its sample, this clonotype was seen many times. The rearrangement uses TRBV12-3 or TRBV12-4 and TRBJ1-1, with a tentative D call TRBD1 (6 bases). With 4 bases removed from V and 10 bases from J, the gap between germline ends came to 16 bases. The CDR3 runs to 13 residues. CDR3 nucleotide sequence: TGTGCCAGCAGTTACAGGGAATCTGGTCCAGCTTTCTTT. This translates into CASSYRESGPAFF.

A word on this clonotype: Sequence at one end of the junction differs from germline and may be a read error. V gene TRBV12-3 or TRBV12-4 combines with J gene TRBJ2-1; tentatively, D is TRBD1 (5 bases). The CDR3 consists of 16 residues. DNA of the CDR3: TGTGCCAGCAGTCCCCCCGACAGAAGCTCCTACAATGAGCGGTTCTTC. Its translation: CASSPPDRSSYNERFF.

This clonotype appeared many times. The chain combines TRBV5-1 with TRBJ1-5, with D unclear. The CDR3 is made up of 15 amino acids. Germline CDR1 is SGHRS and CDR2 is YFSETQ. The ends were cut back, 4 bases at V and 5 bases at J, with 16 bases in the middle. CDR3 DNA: TGCGCCAGCAGCCAAATGGCCGGGCGGGATCAGCCCCAGCATTTT. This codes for CASSQMAGRDQPQHF.

The CDR3 reads CASFPGTSFYGYTF. In DNA, the CDR3 is TGCGCCAGCTTCCCGGGGACAAGTTTCTATGGCTACACCTTC. The chain joins TRBV5-1 to TRBJ1-2; a weak D match, TRBD1 (6 bases). The CDR3 is 14 amino acids. The germline CDR1 and CDR2 sequences are SGHRS and YFSETQ. The V end lost 7 bases, the J end lost 4 bases, and 17 bases lay between the germline ends. Full variable domain (missing parts from reference TRBV5-1 and TRBJ1-2): KAGVTQTPRYLIKTRGQQVTLSCSPISGHRSVSWYQQTPGQGLQFLFEYFSETQRNKGNFPGRFSGRQFSNSRSEMNVSTLELGDSALYLCASFPGTSFYGYTFGSGTRLTVV.

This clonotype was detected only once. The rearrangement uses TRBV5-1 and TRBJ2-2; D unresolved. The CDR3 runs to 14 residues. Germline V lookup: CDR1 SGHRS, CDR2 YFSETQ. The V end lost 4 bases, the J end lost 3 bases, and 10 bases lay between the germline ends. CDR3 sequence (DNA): TGCGCCAGCAGCCATGATTCCGACACCGGGGAGCTGTTTTTT. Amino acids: CASSHDSDTGELFF.

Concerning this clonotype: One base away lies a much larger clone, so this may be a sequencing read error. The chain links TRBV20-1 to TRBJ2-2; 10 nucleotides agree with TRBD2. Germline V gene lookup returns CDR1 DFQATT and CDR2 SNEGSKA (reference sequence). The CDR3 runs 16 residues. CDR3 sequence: CCAREPSGSGTGELFF. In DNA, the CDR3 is TGCTGTGCTAGAGAGCCTAGCGGGAGCGGCACCGGGGAGCTGTTTTTT.

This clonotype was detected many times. CDR3 DNA sequence: TGTGCCAGCAGTTATAGCGGGAGGGCCGGGACCGGGGAGCTGTTTTTT. Translating it yields CASSYSGRAGTGELFF. The chain recombines TRBV6-2 or TRBV6-3 with TRBJ2-2; 11 nucleotides line up with TRBD2. Germline V lookup: CDR1 MNHEY, CDR2 SVGEGT. V lost 3 bases, J lost 5 bases, and 5 bases stayed unmatched. The CDR3 loop spans 16 amino acids.

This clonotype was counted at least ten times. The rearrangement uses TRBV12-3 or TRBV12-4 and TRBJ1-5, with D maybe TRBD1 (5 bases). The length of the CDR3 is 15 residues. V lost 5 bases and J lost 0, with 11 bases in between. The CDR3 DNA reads TGTGCCAGCAGTGGTGGGGGTACTAGCAATCAGCCCCAGCATTTT. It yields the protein CASSGGGTSNQPQHF.

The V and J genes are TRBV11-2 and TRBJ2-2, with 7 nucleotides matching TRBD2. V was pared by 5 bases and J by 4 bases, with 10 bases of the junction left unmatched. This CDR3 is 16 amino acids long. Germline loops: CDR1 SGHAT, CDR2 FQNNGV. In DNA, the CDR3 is TGTGCCAGCAGCCCTTTGTACCCGGGAGGCACCGGGGAGCTGTTTTTT. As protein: CASSPLYPGGTGELFF.

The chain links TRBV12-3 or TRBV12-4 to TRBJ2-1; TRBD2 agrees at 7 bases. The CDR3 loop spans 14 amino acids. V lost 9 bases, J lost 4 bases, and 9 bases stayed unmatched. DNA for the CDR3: TGTGCCAGTATCGGGCTAGCGGCTTACAATGAGCAGTTCTTC. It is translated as CASIGLAAYNEQFF.

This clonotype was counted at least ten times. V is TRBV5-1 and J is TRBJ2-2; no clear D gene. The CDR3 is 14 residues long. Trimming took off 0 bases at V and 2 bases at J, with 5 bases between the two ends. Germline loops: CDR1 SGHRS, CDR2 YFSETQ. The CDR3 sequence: CASSLDDNTGELFF. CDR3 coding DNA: TGCGCCAGCAGCTTGGATGACAACACCGGGGAGCTGTTTTTT.

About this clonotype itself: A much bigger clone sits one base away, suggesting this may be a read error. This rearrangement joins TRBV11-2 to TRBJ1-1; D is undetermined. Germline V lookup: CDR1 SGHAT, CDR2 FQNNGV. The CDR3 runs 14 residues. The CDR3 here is CASSRNGENTVAFF. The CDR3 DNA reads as TGTGCCAGCAGCCGGAACGGCGAGAACACTGTAGCTTTCTTT.

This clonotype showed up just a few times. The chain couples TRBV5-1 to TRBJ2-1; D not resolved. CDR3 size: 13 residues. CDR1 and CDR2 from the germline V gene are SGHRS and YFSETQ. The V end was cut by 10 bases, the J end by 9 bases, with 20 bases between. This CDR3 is CASYPGRSGEQFF. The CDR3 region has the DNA TGCGCCTCTTACCCTGGGCGCTCCGGTGAGCAGTTCTTC.

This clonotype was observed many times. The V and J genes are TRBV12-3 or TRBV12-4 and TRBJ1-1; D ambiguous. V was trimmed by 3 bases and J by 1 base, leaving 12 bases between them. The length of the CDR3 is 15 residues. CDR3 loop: CASSFSRPTNTEAFF. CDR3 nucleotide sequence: TGTGCCAGCAGTTTTTCGAGACCGACGAACACTGAAGCTTTCTTT.

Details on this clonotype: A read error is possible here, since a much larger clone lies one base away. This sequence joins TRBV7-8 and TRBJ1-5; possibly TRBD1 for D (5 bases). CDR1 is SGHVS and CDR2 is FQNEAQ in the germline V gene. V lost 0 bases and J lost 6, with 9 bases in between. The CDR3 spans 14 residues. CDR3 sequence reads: CASSLAGGTQPQHF. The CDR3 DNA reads TGTGCCAGCAGCTTAGCAGGAGGGACTCAGCCCCAGCATTTT.

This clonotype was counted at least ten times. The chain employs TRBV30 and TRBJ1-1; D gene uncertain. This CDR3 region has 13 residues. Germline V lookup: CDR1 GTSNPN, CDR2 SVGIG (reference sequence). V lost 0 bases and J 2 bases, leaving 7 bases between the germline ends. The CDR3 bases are TGTGCCTGGAGTGTTGTAGTCAACACTGAAGCTTTCTTT. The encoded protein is CAWSVVVNTEAFF.

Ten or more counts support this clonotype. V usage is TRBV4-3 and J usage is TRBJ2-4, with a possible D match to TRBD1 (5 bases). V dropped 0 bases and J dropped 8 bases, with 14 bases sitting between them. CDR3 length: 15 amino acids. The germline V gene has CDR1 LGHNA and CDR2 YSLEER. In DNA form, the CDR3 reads TGCGCCAGCAGCCAAGATGGAAGGGTAGGGGACATTCAGTACTTC. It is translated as CASSQDGRVGDIQYF.

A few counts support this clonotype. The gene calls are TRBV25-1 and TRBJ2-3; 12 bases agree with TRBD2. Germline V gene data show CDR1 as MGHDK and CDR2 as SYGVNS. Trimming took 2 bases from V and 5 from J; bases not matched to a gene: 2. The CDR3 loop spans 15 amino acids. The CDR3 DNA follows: TGTGCCAGCAGTGAAACTAGCGGGAGGATAGATACGCAGTATTTT. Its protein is CASSETSGRIDTQYF.

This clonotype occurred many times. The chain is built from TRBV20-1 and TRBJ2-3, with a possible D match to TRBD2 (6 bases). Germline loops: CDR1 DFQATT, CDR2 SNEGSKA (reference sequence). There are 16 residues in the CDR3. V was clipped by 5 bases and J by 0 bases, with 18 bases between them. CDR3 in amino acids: CSAREWRESSTDTQYF. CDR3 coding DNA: TGCAGTGCTCGGGAGTGGCGGGAATCTAGCACAGATACGCAGTATTTT.

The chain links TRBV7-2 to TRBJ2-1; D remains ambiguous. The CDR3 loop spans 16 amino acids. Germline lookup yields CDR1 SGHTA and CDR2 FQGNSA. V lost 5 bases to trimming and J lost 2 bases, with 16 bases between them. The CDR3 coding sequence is TGTACCAGCAGCGCTGACCATAAGCTAACCTACAATGAGCAGTTCTTC. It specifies CTSSADHKLTYNEQFF.